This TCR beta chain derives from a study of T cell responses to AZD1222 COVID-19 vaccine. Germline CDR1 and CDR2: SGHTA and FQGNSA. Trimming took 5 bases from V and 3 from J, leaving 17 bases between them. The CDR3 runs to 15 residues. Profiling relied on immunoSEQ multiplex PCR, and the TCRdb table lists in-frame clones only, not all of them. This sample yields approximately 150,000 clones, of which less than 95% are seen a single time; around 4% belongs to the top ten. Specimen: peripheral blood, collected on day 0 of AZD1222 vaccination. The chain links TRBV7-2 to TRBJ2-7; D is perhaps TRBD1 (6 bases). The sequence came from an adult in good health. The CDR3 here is CASSPQQGPFYEQYF. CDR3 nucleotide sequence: TGTGCCAGCAGCCCGCAACAGGGTCCCTTCTACGAGCAGTACTTC.